The 11 T cell receptor beta chains given below trace back to one sample, sequenced in a study of shared clonotypes between healthy human individuals. This table comes from immunoSEQ multiplex PCR, and its TCRdb copy is limited to in-frame clones, with some not included. The sample yields 2 million to 2.5 million clones, approximately 95% seen once. Sample: naive CD4+ T cells sorted from blood. Subset noted: CD45RA+ positively selected. These receptors were taken from a man in his late teens or twenties in good health.

The chain is built from TRBV7-3 and TRBJ2-3, with TRBD2 identical over 12 bases. The CDR3 runs 18 residues. Looked up from germline, CDR1 is SGHTA and CDR2 is FQGTGA. The junction had 5 bases not matched to a gene; V was cut back by 1 base and J by 0 bases. The CDR3 region is CASSLMTSGGGSTDTQYF. DNA for the CDR3: TGTGCCAGCAGCTTAATGACTAGCGGGGGAGGTAGCACAGATACGCAGTATTTT.

J is TRBJ2-7 and V is TRBV6-1, with 11 bases lining up with TRBD2. The germline CDR1 and CDR2 sequences are MNHNS and SASEGT. This CDR3 has 15 amino acids. With V trimmed by 2 bases and J by 2 bases, 2 bases remained unmatched. The CDR3 nucleotides read TGTGCCAGCAGTGAAATAGCGGGAGGGCCCTACGAGCAGTACTTC. Translation gives CASSEIAGGPYEQYF.

The chain carries TRBV18 and TRBJ1-4; maybe TRBD1 (6 bases). Germline V gives CDR1 KGHSH, CDR2 LQKENI. The CDR3 is 15 residues long. The V and J ends lost 3 bases and 7 bases respectively, with 15 bases between them. The CDR3 region is CASSPPSGGGEKLFF. CDR3 bases: TGTGCCAGCTCACCCCCGAGTGGAGGGGGTGAAAAACTGTTTTTT.

A word on this clone: This sample includes further DNA sequences coding for the same CDR3. The V call is TRBV6-1, the J call TRBJ1-2; 8 positions agree with TRBD1. CDR1 MNHNS and CDR2 SASEGT come from the germline V gene. Trimming at V came to 4 bases and at J to 2 bases, leaving 3 bases not matched to a gene. CDR3 length: 14 amino acids. The CDR3 nucleotides are TGTGCCAGCAGTGTGGGGACAGGCAACTATGGCTACACCTTC. This gives the protein CASSVGTGNYGYTF.

The table lists this clone with a count of one. This CDR3 reads CAWSARSGTGAGNTIYF. For the CDR3, the DNA is TGTGCCTGGAGTGCGCGATCAGGGACCGGCGCTGGAAACACCATATATTTT. The rearrangement joins TRBV30 to TRBJ1-3; D might be TRBD1 (5 bases). This CDR3 region has 17 residues. Trimming left V 1 base short and J 2 bases short, with 18 bases between. CDR1 is GTSNPN, CDR2 SVGIG, per germline (reference sequence).

With respect to this clone: Additional DNA sequences in this sample encode the identical CDR3. This chain links TRBV12-5 with TRBJ2-7, with D possibly being TRBD2 (5 bases). From germline, CDR1 is LGHNT and CDR2 FRNRAP. This CDR3 has 13 residues. V lost 2 bases and J 0 bases, leaving 5 bases between the germline ends. Here the CDR3 DNA reads TGTGCTAGTGGTTTGAGCGGCTCCTACGAGCAGTACTTC. Protein product: CASGLSGSYEQYF.

This chain links TRBV15 with TRBJ2-2; no reliable D call. There are 14 residues in the CDR3. In germline, CDR1 is LNHNV, CDR2 YYDKDF (reference sequence). Between the trimmed V and J ends, which lost 4 bases and 2 bases, there was a span of 8 bases. The CDR3 region has the DNA TGTGCCACCAGCAAGTTCGGAAACACCGGGGAGCTGTTTTTT. It specifies CATSKFGNTGELFF.

V is TRBV6-5 and J is TRBJ2-7, with 9 bases fitting TRBD1. The trim removed 2 bases at V and 3 bases at J, leaving 5 bases unmatched. The CDR3 sequence is 15 residues long. CDR1 is MNHEY and CDR2 is SVGAGI in the germline V gene. The CDR3 sequence is CASSYAGTGFYEQYF. CDR3 nucleotides: TGTGCCAGCAGTTACGCGGGGACAGGGTTCTACGAGCAGTACTTC.

The V gene is TRBV5-1, the J gene TRBJ2-7; TRBD2 aligns across 10 bases. The germline V gene encodes CDR1 SGHRS and CDR2 YFSETQ. This CDR3 has 17 residues. V shed 4 bases and J 2 bases; nucleotides not matched to a gene: 12. CDR3 loop: CASSLGSGTSVPYEQYF. The CDR3 coding sequence is TGCGCCAGCAGCCTTGGTAGTGGGACTAGCGTTCCCTACGAGCAGTACTTC.

The V and J genes are TRBV6-1 and TRBJ1-5; weak D call: TRBD1 (6 bases). Germline V gene sequence: CDR1 MNHNS, CDR2 SASEGT. V gave up 2 bases and J gave up 4 bases, with 21 bases separating them. CDR3 length equals 18 residues. The CDR3 loop is CASSENLGGGGINQPQHF. As DNA, the CDR3 is TGTGCCAGCAGTGAAAATTTGGGGGGAGGGGGAATAAATCAGCCCCAGCATTTT.

The rearrangement joins TRBV18 to TRBJ2-7; D perhaps matches TRBD1 (5 bases). V lost 6 bases, J lost 7 bases, and 16 bases lay in between. This CDR3 region has 13 residues. Germline V gene sequence: CDR1 KGHSH, CDR2 LQKENI. CDR3 sequence reads: CASSEQGGGEQYF. The CDR3 coding sequence is TGTGCCAGCTCGGAGCAGGGCGGTGGGGAGCAGTACTTC.